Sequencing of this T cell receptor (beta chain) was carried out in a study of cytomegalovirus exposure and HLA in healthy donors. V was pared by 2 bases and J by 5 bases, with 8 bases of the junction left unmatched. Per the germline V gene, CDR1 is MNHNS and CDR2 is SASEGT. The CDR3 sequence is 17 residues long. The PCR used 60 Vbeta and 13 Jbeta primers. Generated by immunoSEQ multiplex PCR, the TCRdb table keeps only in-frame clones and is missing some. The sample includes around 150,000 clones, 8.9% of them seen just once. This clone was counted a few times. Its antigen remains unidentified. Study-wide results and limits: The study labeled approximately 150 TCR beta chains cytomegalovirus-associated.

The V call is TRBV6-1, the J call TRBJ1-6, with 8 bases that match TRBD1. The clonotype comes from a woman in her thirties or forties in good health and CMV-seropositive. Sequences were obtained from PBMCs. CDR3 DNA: TGTGCCAGCAGTGAATTGGGGACAGGTAGAGATAATTCACCCCTCCACTTT. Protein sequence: CASSELGTGRDNSPLHF.